A selection of T cell receptor beta chains follows, all from one sample in a study of regulatory T cells in long-lasting Graves disease. Using its own MiXCR run on the multiplex PCR reads, TCRdb lists one record per CDR3 protein. The sample holds a few hundred thousand distinct CDR3 sequences, 20% to 30% seen once. The sequencing here drew on peripheral blood mononuclear cells (PBMCs), taken when the disease was refractory, from a patient treated with antithyroid drugs. All receptors come from a female donor with Graves disease. Both conserved end residues are part of each CDR3. A D gene is named only where the DNA matches it firmly. Some rows mark clone size as missing; the rest say once, few, many or name a class of expanded clone.

size	V	J	D	CDR3	DNA
-	TRBV7-6	TRBJ2-7	-	CASSPHRAHEQYF	TGTGCCAGCAGCCCACACAGGGCACACGAGCAGTACTTC
few	TRBV5-6	TRBJ1-5	-	CASSRGPMYSNQPQHF	TGTGCCAGCAGCAGGGGTCCCATGTATAGCAATCAGCCCCAGCATTTT
many	TRBV11-2	TRBJ1-1	-	CASSLVVTTEAFF	TGTGCCAGCAGCTTAGTAGTGACCACTGAAGCTTTCTTT
-	TRBV3-1	TRBJ1-2	-	CASSQGGRLGSGYTF	TGTGCCAGCAGCCAGGGTGGCCGCTTGGGGTCGGGCTACACCTTC
-	TRBV5-1	TRBJ2-7	-	CASSLAGRMNSYEQYF	TGCGCCAGCAGCTTGGCCGGACGAATGAACTCCTACGAGCAGTACTTC
few	TRBV5-1	TRBJ1-4	-	CASSLALGADEKLFF	TGCGCCAGCAGCTTGGCCCTGGGGGCGGACGAAAAACTGTTTTTT
few	TRBV5-6	TRBJ1-1	TRBD1	CASSSTGTPEAFF	TGTGCCAGCAGCTCGACAGGGACCCCTGAAGCTTTCTTT
-	TRBV20-1	TRBJ2-7	-	CSARSRRVGGEQYF	TGCAGTGCTAGAAGTCGCAGGGTAGGAGGCGAGCAGTACTTC
few	TRBV19	TRBJ2-7	-	CASSRGARSYEQYF	TGTGCCAGTAGTAGAGGGGCTAGATCCTACGAGCAGTACTTC
few	TRBV3-1	TRBJ2-7	-	CASADSYEQYF	TGTGCCAGCGCGGACAGCTACGAGCAGTACTTC
many	TRBV2	TRBJ1-3	-	CASSQKGVISGNTIYF	TGTGCCAGCAGCCAAAAAGGGGTGATCTCTGGAAACACCATATATTTT
-	TRBV19	TRBJ1-5	TRBD1	CASSPSGQSNQPQHF	TGTGCCAGTAGCCCTTCGGGACAGAGCAATCAGCCCCAGCATTTT
-	TRBV4-2	TRBJ2-1	TRBD2	CASSHAGTSGRDNEQFF	TGTGCCAGCAGCCACGCTGGGACTAGCGGGAGGGACAATGAGCAGTTCTTC
many	TRBV7-9	TRBJ1-4	-	CASSRDATNEKLFF	TGTGCCAGCAGCCGAGATGCGACTAATGAAAAACTGTTTTTT
few	TRBV27	TRBJ1-1	-	CASIKSGLNTEAFF	TGTGCCAGCATTAAATCAGGTCTGAACACTGAAGCTTTCTTT
many	TRBV28	TRBJ2-5	-	CASSLSFQETQYF	TGTGCCAGCAGTTTATCTTTCCAAGAGACCCAGTACTTC
-	TRBV18	TRBJ1-1	-	CASSRTVDTEAFF	TGTGCCAGCTCAAGGACAGTGGACACTGAAGCTTTCTTT
-	TRBV27	TRBJ2-3	TRBD2	CASSFAGVATDTQCF	TGTGCCAGCAGTTTTGCGGGAGTAGCGACAGATACGCAGTGTTTT
many	TRBV2	TRBJ2-7	-	CASSEGRLAYEQYF	TGTGCCAGCAGTGAAGGAAGGCTCGCGTACGAGCAGTACTTC
few	TRBV7-3	TRBJ1-5	-	CASSVGPNQPQHF	TGTGCCAGCAGCGTTGGACCCAATCAGCCCCAGCATTTT
few	TRBV10-2	TRBJ2-5	-	CASMDYQETQYF	TGCGCCAGCATGGACTACCAAGAGACCCAGTACTTC
-	TRBV5-4	TRBJ2-1	-	CASSLVANEQFF	TGTGCCAGCAGCTTGGTGGCTAATGAGCAGTTCTTC
-	TRBV28	TRBJ2-5	TRBD2	CASSWGSVAGGLETQYF	TGTGCCAGCAGTTGGGGATCAGTAGCGGGAGGGCTGGAGACCCAGTACTTC
few	TRBV7-3	TRBJ2-2	TRBD2	CASSSLAGGTSDTGELFF	TGTGCCAGCAGCTCGCTAGCGGGAGGGACGTCGGACACCGGGGAGCTGTTTTTT
-	TRBV20-1	TRBJ1-5	-	CSAEKGQGSNQPQHF	TGCAGTGCAGAGAAAGGACAAGGGTCAAATCAGCCCCAGCATTTT
-	TRBV20-1	TRBJ2-3	-	CSARKFISTDTQYF	TGCAGTGCTAGAAAGTTTATAAGCACAGATACGCAGTATTTT
-	TRBV6-1	TRBJ2-2	-	CASSARIGTGELFF	TGTGCCAGCAGCGCTAGGATAGGCACCGGGGAGCTGTTTTTT
many	TRBV2	TRBJ2-2	-	CASCPEGFTGELFF	TGTGCCAGCTGTCCCGAGGGTTTCACCGGGGAGCTGTTTTTT
-	TRBV30	TRBJ1-2	-	CAWRKPGYGYTF	TGTGCCTGGAGAAAACCAGGCTATGGCTACACCTTC
few	TRBV7-9	TRBJ1-5	-	CASSFGGATNQPQHF	TGTGCCAGCAGCTTTGGAGGGGCCACCAATCAGCCCCAGCATTTT
many	TRBV6-1	TRBJ1-6	TRBD1	CASSRDSNNSPLHF	TGTGCCAGCAGTCGGGACAGCAATAATTCACCCCTCCACTTT
many	TRBV20-1	TRBJ1-2	-	CSAREEFNGYTF	TGCAGTGCTAGAGAGGAATTCAATGGCTACACCTTC
-	TRBV6-1	TRBJ2-5	TRBD1	CASRGQGNQETQYF	TGTGCCAGCCGTGGACAGGGAAACCAAGAGACCCAGTACTTC
-	TRBV19	TRBJ1-1	-	CASSIPNPGWGTEAFF	TGTGCCAGTAGTATCCCTAACCCGGGATGGGGCACTGAAGCTTTCTTT